Given below is one T cell receptor beta chain in context. What this receptor recognizes is not known. No base quality information exists; no much larger clone differs at one position. These data originate in a study of blood T cell repertoires in COVID-19 (TCRdb year 2020). In the study overall: The collaborator samples originated in the United States, Italy and Spain and spanned the acute and convalescent phases of COVID-19. The material from the prospective study consisted of cDNA or gDNA derived from T cells, B-cell-depleted T cells, or PBMCs. A freely available public database, intended as a resource for researchers studying the immune response to SARS-CoV-2, is where the repertoires were released. Subjects who had been exposed to COVID-19, were actively infected with it, or had recovered from it provided the deeply sampled blood TCRbeta repertoires that made up the dataset. A de-identified subject ID, COVID-19 status, age in years and sex were almost always included in the sample metadata. Where available, HLA class I and class II types were taken from metadata supplied by the sample provider and were not determined by assay-based typing. Samples came from the ongoing ImmuneRACE study (first 160 participants) plus 1,254 subjects from 6 global collaborators.

The immunoSEQ Assay, a bias-controlled multiplex PCR, was used to amplify TCRbeta CDR3 regions from genomic DNA. On the authors' methods: The number of nucleated cells in each sample was estimated by amplification of reference gene primers within the assay. To quantify the absolute abundance of each unique TCRbeta CDR3 rearrangement, sequence reads were collapsed and filtered. For each sample, productive Simpson clonality was calculated as the square root of Simpson's diversity index across productive rearrangements. Held by TCRdb, this immuneACCESS table contains in-frame sequences only and omits some clones. Under half of the omission traces to an unresolved V gene where checked; the cause of the rest is unknown. From that table come the V and J calls and clone size; the DNA was used to work out D and trimming. The sample contains under 250,000 clones, around 84% of them found a single time. The ten largest clones capture approximately 7% of the sample.

Collaborating institutions collected whole blood in K2EDTA tubes following their own protocols. For TCRbeta analysis, collaborator samples were shipped as frozen whole blood, as isolated PBMCs, or as DNA extracted from either sample type. On the study overall, not on this receptor specifically: How much clinical and demographic metadata was included differed by source and by participant, and the metadata was provided uncurated.

From the cysteine through the phenylalanine, the CDR3 covers 12 amino acids. The only DNA kept is the CDR3, 36 bases in frame from the first base. Trimming costs V 8 bases and J 4 bases, and their ends lie 9 bases apart. The germline V gene specifies MNHEY as CDR1 and SVGAGI as CDR2. The chain joins TRBV6-5 to TRBJ1-5; 5 matching bases give a weak D call of TRBD1. What was sequenced was peripheral blood. This TCR was sampled from a woman in her 70s with active or convalescent COVID-19. The CDR3: CASAGGNQPQHF. The nucleotide sequence reads as follows: TGTGCCAGCGCGGGGGGAAATCAGCCCCAGCATTTT.